This TCR beta chain was sequenced during a study of fetal regulatory T cell absence and autoimmunity. Notes on the study in general: Broadly similar TRB gene family usage was seen in pancreas and cord blood.

Comments on this clone: Its target is unknown.

Sequencing was at survey level. Produced via immunoSEQ multiplex PCR; TCRdb's table is partial and in-frame only. The sample lists about 50,000 clones, about 80% seen once, with about 0.41% in the top ten. This clonotype originated in a newborn boy with IPEX syndrome. Sequenced input: cord blood.

CDR3 protein: CASSVAGTGNTGELFF. In DNA, the CDR3 is TGTGCCAGCAGCGTCGCCGGGACGGGGAACACCGGGGAGCTGTTTTTT. The V call is TRBV9, the J call TRBJ2-2; D possibly matches TRBD1 or TRBD2 (5 bases each). The CDR3 consists of 16 residues. The V end was cut by 2 bases, the J end by 1 base, with 12 bases between. Germline-derived CDR1 and CDR2 are SGDLS and YYNGEE.